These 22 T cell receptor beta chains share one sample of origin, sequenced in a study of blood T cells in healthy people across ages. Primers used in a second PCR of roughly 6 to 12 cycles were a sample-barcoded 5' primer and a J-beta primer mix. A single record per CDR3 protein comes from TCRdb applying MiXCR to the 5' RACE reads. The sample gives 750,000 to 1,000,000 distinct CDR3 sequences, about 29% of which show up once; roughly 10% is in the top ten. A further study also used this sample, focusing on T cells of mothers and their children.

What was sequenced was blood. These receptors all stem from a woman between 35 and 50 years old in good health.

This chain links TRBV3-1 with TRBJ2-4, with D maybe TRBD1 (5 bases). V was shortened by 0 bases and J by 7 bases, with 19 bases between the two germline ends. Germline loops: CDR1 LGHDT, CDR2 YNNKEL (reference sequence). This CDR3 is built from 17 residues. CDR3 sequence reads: CASSQDPHRQPMNIQYF. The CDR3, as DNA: TGTGCCAGCAGCCAAGATCCGCACCGACAGCCGATGAACATTCAGTACTTC.

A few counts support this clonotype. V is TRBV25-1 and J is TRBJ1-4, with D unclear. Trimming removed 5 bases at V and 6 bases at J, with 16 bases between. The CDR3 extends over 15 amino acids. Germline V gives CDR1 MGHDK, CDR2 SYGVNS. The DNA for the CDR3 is TGTGCCAGCAGTCCGGCCCCACCCCGGGATGAAAAACTGTTTTTT. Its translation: CASSPAPPRDEKLFF.

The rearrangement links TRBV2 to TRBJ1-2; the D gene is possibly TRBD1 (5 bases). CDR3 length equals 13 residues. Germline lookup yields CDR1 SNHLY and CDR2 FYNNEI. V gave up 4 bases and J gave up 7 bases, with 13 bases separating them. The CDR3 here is CASSVQGLGGYTF. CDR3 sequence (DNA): TGTGCCAGCAGTGTTCAGGGACTTGGTGGCTACACCTTC. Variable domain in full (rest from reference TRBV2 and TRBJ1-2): EPEVTQTPSHQVTQMGQEVILRCVPISNHLYFYWYRQILGQKVEFLVSFYNNEISEKSEIFDDQFSVERPDGSNFTLKIRSTKLEDSAMYFCASSVQGLGGYTFGSGTRLTVV.

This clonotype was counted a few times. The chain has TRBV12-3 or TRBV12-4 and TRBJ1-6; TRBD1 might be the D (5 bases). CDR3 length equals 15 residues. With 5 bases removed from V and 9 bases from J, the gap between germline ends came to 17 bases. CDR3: CASSPRVREGSPLHF. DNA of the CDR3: TGTGCCAGCAGTCCCAGGGTCAGGGAGGGTTCACCCCTCCACTTT.

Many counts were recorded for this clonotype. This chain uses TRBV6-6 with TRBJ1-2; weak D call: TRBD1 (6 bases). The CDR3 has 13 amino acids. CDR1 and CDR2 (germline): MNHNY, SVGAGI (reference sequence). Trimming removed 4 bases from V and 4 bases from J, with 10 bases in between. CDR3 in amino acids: CASSSTGSYGYTF. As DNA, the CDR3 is TGTGCCAGCAGTTCAACAGGGTCCTATGGCTACACCTTC.

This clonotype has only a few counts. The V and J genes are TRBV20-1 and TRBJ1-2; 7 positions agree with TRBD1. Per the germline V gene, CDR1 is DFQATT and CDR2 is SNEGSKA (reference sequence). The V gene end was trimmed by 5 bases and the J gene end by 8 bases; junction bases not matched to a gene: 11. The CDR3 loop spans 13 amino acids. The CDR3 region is CSASGQARWGYTF. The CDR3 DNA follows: TGCAGTGCTTCAGGACAGGCCCGCTGGGGCTACACCTTC.

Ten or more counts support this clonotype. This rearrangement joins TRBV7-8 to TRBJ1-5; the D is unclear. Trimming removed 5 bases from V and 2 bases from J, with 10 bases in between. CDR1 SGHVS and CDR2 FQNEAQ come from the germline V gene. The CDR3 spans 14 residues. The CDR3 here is CASSPGLGNQPQHF. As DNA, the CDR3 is TGTGCCAGCAGCCCTGGCTTGGGCAATCAGCCCCAGCATTTT.

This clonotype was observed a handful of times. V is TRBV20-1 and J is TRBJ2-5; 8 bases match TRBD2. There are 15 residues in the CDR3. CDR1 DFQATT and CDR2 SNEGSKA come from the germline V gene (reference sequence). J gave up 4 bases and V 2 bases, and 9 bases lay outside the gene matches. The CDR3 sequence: CSARPPGGVGETQYF. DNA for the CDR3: TGCAGTGCTAGACCCCCCGGGGGGGTGGGAGAGACCCAGTACTTC.

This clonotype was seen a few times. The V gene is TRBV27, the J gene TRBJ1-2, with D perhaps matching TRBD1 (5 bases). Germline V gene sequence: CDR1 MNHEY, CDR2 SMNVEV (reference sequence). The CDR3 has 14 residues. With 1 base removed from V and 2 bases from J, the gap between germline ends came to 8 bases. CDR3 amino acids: CASSLYPGNYGYTF. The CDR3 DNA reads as TGTGCCAGCAGTTTATATCCAGGGAACTATGGCTACACCTTC.

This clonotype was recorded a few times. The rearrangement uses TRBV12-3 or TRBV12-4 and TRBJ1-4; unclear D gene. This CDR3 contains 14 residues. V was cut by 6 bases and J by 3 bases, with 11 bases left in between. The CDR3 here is CASSLRAANEKLFF. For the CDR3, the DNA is TGTGCCAGCAGCTTAAGGGCAGCTAATGAAAAACTGTTTTTT.

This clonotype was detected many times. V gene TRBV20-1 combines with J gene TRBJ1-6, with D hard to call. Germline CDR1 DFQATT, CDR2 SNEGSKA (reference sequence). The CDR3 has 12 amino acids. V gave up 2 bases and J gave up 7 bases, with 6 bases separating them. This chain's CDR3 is CSARRENSPLHF. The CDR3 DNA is TGCAGTGCTAGAAGAGAGAATTCACCCCTCCACTTT.

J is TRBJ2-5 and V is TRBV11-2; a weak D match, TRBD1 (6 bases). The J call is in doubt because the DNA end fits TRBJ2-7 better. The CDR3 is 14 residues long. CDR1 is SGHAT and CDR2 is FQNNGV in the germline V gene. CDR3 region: CASTPRYRVNEQYF. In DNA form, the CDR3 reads TGTGCCAGCACCCCCCGGTACAGGGTAAACGAGCAGTACTTC.

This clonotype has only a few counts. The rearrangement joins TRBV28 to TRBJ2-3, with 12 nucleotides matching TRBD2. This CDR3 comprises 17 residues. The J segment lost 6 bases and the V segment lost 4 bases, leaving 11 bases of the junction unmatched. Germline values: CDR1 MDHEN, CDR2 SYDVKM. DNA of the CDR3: TGTGCCAGCAGTTCCACCCAACTAGCGGGGGGACCGGATACGCAGTATTTT. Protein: CASSSTQLAGGPDTQYF.

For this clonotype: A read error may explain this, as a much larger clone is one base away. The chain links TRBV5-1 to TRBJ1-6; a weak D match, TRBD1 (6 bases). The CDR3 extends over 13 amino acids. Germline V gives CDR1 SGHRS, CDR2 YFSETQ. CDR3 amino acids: CASSLGTISPRHF. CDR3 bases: TGCGCCAGCAGCCTAGGGACAATATCACCCCGCCACTTT.

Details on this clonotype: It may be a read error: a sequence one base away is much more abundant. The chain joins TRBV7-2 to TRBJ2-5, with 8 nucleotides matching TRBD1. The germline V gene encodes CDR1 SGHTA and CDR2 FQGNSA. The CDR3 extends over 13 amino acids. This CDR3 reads CARSQGAGGTQYF. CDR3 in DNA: TGTGCCCGCAGCCAGGGGGCCGGAGGGACCCAGTACTTC.

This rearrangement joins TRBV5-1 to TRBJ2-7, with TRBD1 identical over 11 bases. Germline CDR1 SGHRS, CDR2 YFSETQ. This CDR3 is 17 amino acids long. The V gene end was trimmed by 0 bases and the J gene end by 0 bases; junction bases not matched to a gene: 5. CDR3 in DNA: TGCGCCAGCAGCTTGGACGGCGGGACAGGGGGCTCCTACGAGCAGTACTTC. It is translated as CASSLDGGTGGSYEQYF.

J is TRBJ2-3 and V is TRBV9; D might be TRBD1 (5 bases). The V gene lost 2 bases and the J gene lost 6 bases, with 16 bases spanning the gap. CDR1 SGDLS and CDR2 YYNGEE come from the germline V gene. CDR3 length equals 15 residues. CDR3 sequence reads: CASSVQDILTDTQYF. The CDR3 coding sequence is TGTGCCAGCAGCGTCCAGGACATCCTAACGGATACGCAGTATTTT.

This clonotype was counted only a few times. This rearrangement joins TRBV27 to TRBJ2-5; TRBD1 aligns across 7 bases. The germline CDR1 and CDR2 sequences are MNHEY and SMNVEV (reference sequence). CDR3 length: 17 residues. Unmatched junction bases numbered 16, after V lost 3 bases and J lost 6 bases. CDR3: CASSFFTGVRGKKTQYF. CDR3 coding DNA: TGTGCCAGCAGTTTTTTTACAGGGGTGAGGGGAAAAAAGACCCAGTACTTC.

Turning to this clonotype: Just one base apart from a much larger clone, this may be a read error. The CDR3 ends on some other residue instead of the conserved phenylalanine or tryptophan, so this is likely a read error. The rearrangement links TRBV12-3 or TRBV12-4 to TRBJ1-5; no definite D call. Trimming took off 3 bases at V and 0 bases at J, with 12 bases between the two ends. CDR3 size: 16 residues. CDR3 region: CASSFGEGYSNQPQHC. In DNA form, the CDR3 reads TGTGCCAGCAGTTTTGGGGAAGGGTATAGCAATCAGCCCCAGCATTGT.

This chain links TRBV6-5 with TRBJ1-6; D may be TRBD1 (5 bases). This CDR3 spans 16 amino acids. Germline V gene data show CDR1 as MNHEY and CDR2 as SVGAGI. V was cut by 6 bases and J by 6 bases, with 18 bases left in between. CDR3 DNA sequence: TGTGCCAGCAGGGATTTAGCTACAAGGGGTAATTCACCCCTCCACTTT. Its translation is CASRDLATRGNSPLHF.

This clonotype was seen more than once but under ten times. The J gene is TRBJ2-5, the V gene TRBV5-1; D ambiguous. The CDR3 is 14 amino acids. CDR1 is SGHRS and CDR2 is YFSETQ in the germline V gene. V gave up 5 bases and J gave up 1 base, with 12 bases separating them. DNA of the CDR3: TGCGCCAGCAGAACGGATAGCAGCCAAGAGACCCAGTACTTC. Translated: CASRTDSSQETQYF.

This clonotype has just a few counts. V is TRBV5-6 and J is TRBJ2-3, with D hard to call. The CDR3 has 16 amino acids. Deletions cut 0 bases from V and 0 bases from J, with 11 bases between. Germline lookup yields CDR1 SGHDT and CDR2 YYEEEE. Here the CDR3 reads CASSLASEFSTDTQYF. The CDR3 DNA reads TGTGCCAGCAGCTTGGCGAGCGAGTTTAGCACAGATACGCAGTATTTT.